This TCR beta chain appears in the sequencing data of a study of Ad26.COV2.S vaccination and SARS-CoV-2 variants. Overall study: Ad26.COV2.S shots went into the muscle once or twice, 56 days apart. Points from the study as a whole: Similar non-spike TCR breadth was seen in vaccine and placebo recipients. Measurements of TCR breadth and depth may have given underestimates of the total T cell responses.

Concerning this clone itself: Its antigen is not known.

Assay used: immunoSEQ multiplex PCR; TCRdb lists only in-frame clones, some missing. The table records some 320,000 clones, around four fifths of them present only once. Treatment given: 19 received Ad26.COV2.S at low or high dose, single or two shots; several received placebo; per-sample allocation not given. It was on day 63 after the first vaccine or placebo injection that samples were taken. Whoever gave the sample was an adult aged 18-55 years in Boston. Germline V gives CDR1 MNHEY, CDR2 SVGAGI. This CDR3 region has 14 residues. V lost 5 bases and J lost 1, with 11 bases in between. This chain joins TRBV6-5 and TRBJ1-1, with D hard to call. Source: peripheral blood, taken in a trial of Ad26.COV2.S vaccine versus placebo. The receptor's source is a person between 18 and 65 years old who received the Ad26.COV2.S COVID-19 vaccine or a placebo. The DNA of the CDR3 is TGTGCCAGCAGTCGGGCCGTTGCGAACACTGAAGCTTTCTTT. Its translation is CASSRAVANTEAFF.